The clone carrying this T cell receptor beta chain occurred a few times. Its specificity is not known. These data belong to a study of T cell clonotyping in hematopoietic cell transplantation. CDR1 is PRHDT, CDR2 FYEKMQ, per germline (reference sequence). The CDR3 totals 16 residues. V was pared by 1 base and J by 2 bases, with 4 bases of the junction left unmatched. Study-wide results and limits: Pathologically expanded recipient clonotypes increased progressively from day 30 to day 180 as diversity fell.

The table came from immunoSEQ multiplex PCR; TCRdb's copy has only in-frame clones and leaves some out. The table records approximately 44,000 clones, about four fifths of them present only once. Time point reported: recipient sample about 28 days before transplant, after cytoreduction. Recipients were bled about 28 days pretransplant and at posttransplant days 30, 100, 180. The sequencing here drew on peripheral blood mononuclear cells, taken before stem cell transplant. This clonotype was sampled from a man in his sixties with myelodysplastic syndrome. Some clones in this sample may be carry-over from other donors' samples. The J gene is TRBJ2-3, the V gene TRBV13, with 9 bases identical to TRBD2. CDR3 residues: CASSLVASGNTDTQYF. As DNA, the CDR3 is TGTGCCAGCAGCTTAGTAGCTAGCGGGAACACAGATACGCAGTATTTT. The whole variable domain, remainder taken from reference TRBV13 and TRBJ2-3, is AAGVIQSPRHLIKEKRETATLKCYPIPRHDTVYWYQQGPGQDPQFLISFYEKMQSDKGSIPDRFSAQQFSDYHSELNMSSLELGDSALYFCASSLVASGNTDTQYFGPGTRLTVL.